These 32 T cell receptor beta chains share one sample of origin, sequenced in a study of control samples from healthy donors and cancer patients. Method: immunoSEQ multiplex PCR; TCRdb's copy keeps in-frame clones and lacks some. The sample has approximately 150,000 clones, under 96% seen once. The source material was blood. Receptors were obtained from a young woman in good health.

This chain joins TRBV28 and TRBJ2-2, with no clear D. This CDR3 region has 16 residues. Germline V gene lookup returns CDR1 MDHEN and CDR2 SYDVKM. Trimming cost V 2 bases and J 4 bases, with 14 bases left between them. The CDR3 DNA follows: TGTGCCAGCAGTTTAGTAGGTACCACACTCACCGGGGAGCTGTTTTTT. Encoded protein: CASSLVGTTLTGELFF.

The chain combines TRBV4-2 with TRBJ1-1; no firm D call. Trimming stripped 4 bases from V and 6 bases from J, with 15 bases between. This CDR3 has 14 amino acids. CDR1 and CDR2 (germline): LGHNA, YNFKEQ. The CDR3, as DNA: TGTGCCAGCAGCCGAACCTCACGGGCTGCTGAAGCTTTCTTT. Translation: CASSRTSRAAEAFF.

The V gene is TRBV6-1, the J gene TRBJ2-7; D gene unclear. The CDR3 length is 13 residues. The V end lost 2 bases, the J end lost 3 bases, and 8 bases lay between the germline ends. Germline V gene lookup returns CDR1 MNHNS and CDR2 SASEGT. CDR3 loop: CASSERLLYEQYF. In DNA form, the CDR3 reads TGTGCCAGCAGTGAACGGCTCCTCTACGAGCAGTACTTC.

V usage is TRBV5-4 and J usage is TRBJ2-2, with D maybe TRBD1 (6 bases). Germline CDR1 is SGHNT and CDR2 is YYREEE (reference sequence). V shed 0 bases and J shed 4 bases, with 13 bases lying between them. CDR3 length equals 16 residues. CDR3 nucleotide sequence: TGTGCCAGCAGCTTGGCCCGGCAGGGGAGCACCGGGGAGCTGTTTTTT. Translating gives CASSLARQGSTGELFF.

The CDR3 here is CASSIDRVVNQPQHF. DNA for the CDR3: TGTGCCAGTAGTATCGACAGGGTAGTAAATCAGCCCCAGCATTTT. The chain joins TRBV19 to TRBJ1-5, with 7 positions matching TRBD1. The CDR3 is 15 amino acids. Germline CDR1 is LNHDA and CDR2 is SQIVND (reference sequence). After removal of 3 bases from V and 4 bases from J, the junction contained 6 bases not matched to a gene.

This rearrangement joins TRBV7-9 to TRBJ1-2, with D possibly TRBD1 on 6 matching bases. Per the germline V gene, CDR1 is SEHNR and CDR2 is FQNEAQ (reference sequence). Trimming shortened V by 1 base and J by 2 bases, and 8 bases separated the two germline ends. The CDR3 covers 14 residues. CDR3 sequence reads: CASSLVGGNYGYTF. CDR3 nucleotide sequence: TGTGCCAGCAGCTTAGTTGGGGGCAACTATGGCTACACCTTC. Drawing the rest from reference TRBV7-9 and TRBJ1-2, the complete variable domain is DTGVSQNPRHKITKRGQNVTFRCDPISEHNRLYWYRQTLGQGPEFLTYFQNEAQLEKSRLLSDRFSAERPKGSFSTLEIQRTEQGDSAMYLCASSLVGGNYGYTFGSGTRLTVV.

This clone was recorded once. The V call is TRBV28, the J call TRBJ2-1; 12 bases are shared with TRBD2. The CDR3 is 14 amino acids. The V gene end was trimmed by 6 bases and the J gene end by 6 bases; junction bases not matched to a gene: 3. The germline V gene encodes CDR1 MDHEN and CDR2 SYDVKM. The CDR3 region has the DNA TGTGCCAGCAGACTAGCGGGAGGAAGCAATGAGCAGTTCTTC. It codes for CASRLAGGSNEQFF. The full variable domain, in which reference TRBV28 and TRBJ2-1 provide the parts outside the CDR3, is DVKVTQSSRYLVKRTGEKVFLECVQDMDHENMFWYRQDPGLGLRLIYFSYDVKMKEKGDIPEGYSVSREKKERFSLILESASTNQTSMYLCASRLAGGSNEQFFGPGTRLTVL.

This chain links TRBV28 with TRBJ2-1; the D is unclear. The CDR3 extends over 12 amino acids. Germline V CDR1 and CDR2: MDHEN, SYDVKM. V was trimmed by 5 bases and J by 4 bases, leaving 6 bases between them. The CDR3: CASSLLYNEQFF. CDR3 nucleotides: TGTGCCAGCAGTCTCCTATACAATGAGCAGTTCTTC.

The chain links TRBV30 to TRBJ2-2, with 13 bases identical to TRBD2. CDR1 is GTSNPN, CDR2 SVGIG, per germline (reference sequence). This CDR3 has 18 residues. With 1 base clipped from V and 6 bases from J, the junction kept 11 bases outside the gene matches. CDR3: CAWSAGLAGIGYAGELFF. The CDR3 DNA sequence: TGTGCCTGGAGTGCGGGACTAGCGGGAATCGGGTACGCCGGGGAGCTGTTTTTT. Full variable domain (remainder filled in from reference TRBV30 and TRBJ2-2): SQTIHQWPATLVQPVGSPLSLECTVEGTSNPNLYWYRQAAGRGLQLLFYSVGIGQISSEVPQNLSASRPQDRQFILSSKKLLLSDSGFYLCAWSAGLAGIGYAGELFFGEGSRLTVL.

V gene TRBV11-2 combines with J gene TRBJ1-2; TRBD1 agrees at 7 bases. The V gene's germline CDR1 is SGHAT and CDR2 FQNNGV. The V and J ends lost 4 bases and 5 bases, in that order; junction bases with no gene match: 7. The CDR3 totals 14 residues. The CDR3 sequence: CASSYGTAIYGYTF. Written as DNA, the CDR3 is TGTGCCAGCAGCTACGGGACAGCGATATATGGCTACACCTTC.

This chain links TRBV5-8 with TRBJ1-2; 9 bases line up with TRBD1. Germline loops: CDR1 SGHTS, CDR2 YDEGEE. The CDR3 is made up of 15 amino acids. J lost 5 bases, V lost 4 bases, and 9 bases had no gene match. The CDR3 region has the DNA TGTGCCAGCAGCCCTACTTTACAGGGGGCTTATGGCTACACCTTC. Its translation: CASSPTLQGAYGYTF.

The rearrangement joins TRBV7-9 to TRBJ2-3, with 9 bases aligning to TRBD1. Germline CDR1 and CDR2: SEHNR and FQNEAQ (reference sequence). This CDR3 is built from 16 residues. V lost 5 bases and J lost 2; bases outside the gene matches: 8. Written as DNA, the CDR3 is TGTGCCAGCAGCACCTGGGACAGGGAAAACACAGATACGCAGTATTTT. This translates into CASSTWDRENTDTQYF.

This chain links TRBV12-5 with TRBJ2-1; no firm D call. This CDR3 is 12 amino acids long. V lost 1 base and J 9 bases, leaving 7 bases between the germline ends. CDR1 LGHNT and CDR2 FRNRAP come from the germline V gene. For the CDR3, the DNA is TGTGCTAGTGGTTTGGACCACTTTGAGCAGTTCTTC. Translating it yields CASGLDHFEQFF.

The genes are TRBV5-1 and TRBJ2-4, with D hard to call. This CDR3 is 14 amino acids long. V dropped 4 bases and J dropped 0 bases, with 8 bases sitting between them. From germline, CDR1 is SGHRS and CDR2 YFSETQ. CDR3 loop: CASSAELAKNIQYF. CDR3 DNA: TGCGCCAGCAGCGCCGAACTAGCCAAAAACATTCAGTACTTC.

The V call is TRBV11-2, the J call TRBJ2-5; 13 positions match TRBD2. V gave up 5 bases and J gave up 5 bases; unmatched junction bases: 11. This CDR3 spans 17 amino acids. Germline loops: CDR1 SGHAT, CDR2 FQNNGV. CDR3 nucleotide sequence: TGTGCCAGCAGCCGCAGTAATCCGACTAGCGGGAGGGAGACCCAGTACTTC. It yields the protein CASSRSNPTSGRETQYF.

V usage is TRBV6-5 and J usage is TRBJ1-1; no definite D call. CDR3 length equals 14 residues. Germline CDR1 is MNHEY and CDR2 is SVGAGI. Trimming took 10 bases from V and 3 from J, leaving 18 bases between them. CDR3 protein: CATMMHLAYTEAFF. CDR3 coding DNA: TGTGCCACCATGATGCATTTGGCGTACACTGAAGCTTTCTTT.

The J gene is TRBJ2-7, the V gene TRBV7-2; the D gene is possibly TRBD1 (6 bases). V was cut by 6 bases and J by 1 base, with 13 bases left in between. The CDR3 sequence is 14 residues long. Germline V gene sequence: CDR1 SGHTA, CDR2 FQGNSA. The CDR3 loop is CASSWGPGSYEQYF. The CDR3 bases are TGTGCCAGCAGTTGGGGGCCAGGATCCTACGAGCAGTACTTC.

The gene calls are TRBV24-1 and TRBJ1-5; no definite D call. Trimming removed 1 base from V and 5 bases from J, with 8 bases in between. Germline V gene lookup returns CDR1 KGHDR and CDR2 SFDVKD. The CDR3 consists of 14 residues. The CDR3 spells CATSDFSWDQPQHF. The CDR3 DNA reads as TGTGCCACCAGTGATTTCAGCTGGGATCAGCCCCAGCATTTT.

In DNA, the CDR3 is TGCGCCAGCAGCCCGGCGGGGTTGCAGGGACTAGCGGCCTACGAGCAGTACTTC. Translated, it gives CASSPAGLQGLAAYEQYF. This chain uses TRBV5-1 with TRBJ2-7; 11 bases map to TRBD2. V trimming: 4 bases; J trimming: 2 bases; junction bases outside the gene matches: 14. Germline-derived CDR1 and CDR2 are SGHRS and YFSETQ. CDR3 length equals 18 residues. The full variable domain, with the rest looked up from reference TRBV5-1 and TRBJ2-7, is KAGVTQTPRYLIKTRGQQVTLSCSPISGHRSVSWYQQTPGQGLQFLFEYFSETQRNKGNFPGRFSGRQFSNSRSEMNVSTLELGDSALYLCASSPAGLQGLAAYEQYFGPGTRLTVT.

As regards this clone: The junction and the germline gene differ at one end; a read error may be behind it. The chain combines TRBV2 with TRBJ1-1; the D is unclear. The CDR3 is 11 amino acids. CDR1 is SNHLY and CDR2 is FYNNEI in the germline V gene. The CDR3 is CASRDGERAFF. For the CDR3, the DNA is TGTGCCAGCCGTGACGGGGAGAGAGCTTTCTTT. The whole variable domain, remainder taken from reference TRBV2 and TRBJ1-1, is EPEVTQTPSHQVTQMGQEVILRCVPISNHLYFYWYRQILGQKVEFLVSFYNNEISEKSEIFDDQFSVERPDGSNFTLKIRSTKLEDSAMYFCASRDGERAFFGQGTRLTVV.

This chain connects TRBV10-3 to TRBJ2-6, with 10 bases lining up with TRBD2. The germline V gene encodes CDR1 ENHRY and CDR2 SYGVKD. This CDR3 region has 16 residues. V lost 8 bases, J lost 0 bases, and 4 bases stayed unmatched. The CDR3 here is CAIGLAESSGANVLTF. Here the CDR3 DNA reads TGTGCCATCGGACTAGCGGAGAGCTCTGGGGCCAACGTCCTGACTTTC.

The V and J genes are TRBV5-1 and TRBJ2-5; 8 bases agree with TRBD1. Germline CDR1 is SGHRS and CDR2 is YFSETQ. The CDR3 runs to 14 residues. Unmatched junction bases numbered 8, after V lost 1 base and J lost 9 bases. CDR3 region: CASSLPDRGMAQYF. Written as DNA, the CDR3 is TGCGCCAGCAGCTTGCCTGACAGGGGAATGGCCCAGTACTTC. The variable domain in full, with the rest retrieved from reference TRBV5-1 and TRBJ2-5, is KAGVTQTPRYLIKTRGQQVTLSCSPISGHRSVSWYQQTPGQGLQFLFEYFSETQRNKGNFPGRFSGRQFSNSRSEMNVSTLELGDSALYLCASSLPDRGMAQYFGPGTRLLVL.

J is TRBJ1-4 and V is TRBV28; TRBD1 matches at 7 bases. Trimming at V came to 8 bases and at J to 4 bases, leaving 4 bases not matched to a gene. The CDR3 covers 13 residues. Germline V gene lookup returns CDR1 MDHEN and CDR2 SYDVKM. The CDR3 coding sequence is TGTGCCAGCCAGGGACAGAATAATGAAAAACTGTTTTTT. Translating gives CASQGQNNEKLFF.

This clone has just a few counts. The V and J genes are TRBV10-3 and TRBJ2-1; TRBD2 agrees at 14 bases. Trimming cost V 4 bases and J 6 bases; bases outside gene matches: 2. The CDR3 totals 15 residues. Germline loops: CDR1 ENHRY, CDR2 SYGVKD. The CDR3 DNA reads TGTGCCATCAGTGGGGGGACTAGCGGGAGCAATGAGCAGTTCTTC. Protein product: CAISGGTSGSNEQFF.

V usage is TRBV5-1 and J usage is TRBJ1-1; D ambiguous. Per the germline V gene, CDR1 is SGHRS and CDR2 is YFSETQ. The CDR3 consists of 14 residues. Trimming stripped 3 bases from V and 0 bases from J, with 9 bases between. The CDR3 sequence is CASSSERVNTEAFF. The CDR3 bases are TGCGCCAGCAGCTCTGAAAGGGTGAACACTGAAGCTTTCTTT.

V usage is TRBV10-2 and J usage is TRBJ2-3, with a possible D match to TRBD1 (6 bases). V lost 8 bases and J 2 bases, leaving 11 bases between the germline ends. Germline V CDR1 and CDR2: WSHSY, SAAADI. CDR3 size: 13 residues. The CDR3 coding sequence is TGCGCCAGCGATGGGGGCTTCACAGATACGCAGTATTTT. Amino acids: CASDGGFTDTQYF.

The V call is TRBV2, the J call TRBJ2-3, with 7 bases that match TRBD2. J lost 3 bases, V lost 4 bases, and 4 bases had no gene match. CDR3 size: 14 residues. Per the germline V gene, CDR1 is SNHLY and CDR2 is FYNNEI. As DNA, the CDR3 is TGTGCCAGCAGTGGAGCTAGCGGTACAGATACGCAGTATTTT. Translating gives CASSGASGTDTQYF.

This clone was counted once. This rearrangement joins TRBV15 to TRBJ2-6; no clear D. Germline-derived CDR1 and CDR2 are LNHNV and YYDKDF (reference sequence). The ends were cut back, 1 base at V and 3 bases at J, with 7 bases in the middle. There are 15 residues in the CDR3. CDR3 coding DNA: TGTGCCACCAGCAGAGCCACGAATGGGGCCAACGTCCTGACTTTC. Its protein is CATSRATNGANVLTF.

In its sample, this clone was seen once. The gene calls are TRBV11-1 and TRBJ2-5; 8 bases line up with TRBD2. Germline lookup yields CDR1 SGHAT and CDR2 FQDESV (reference sequence). With V trimmed by 2 bases and J by 4 bases, 6 bases remained unmatched. The CDR3 length is 15 residues. The DNA of the CDR3 is TGTGCCAGCAGCTTATTCGGGGGGGCACGAGAGACCCAGTACTTC. Translated: CASSLFGGARETQYF.

This clone was counted a single time. This chain connects TRBV2 to TRBJ1-1; no definite D call. V gave up 5 bases and J gave up 3 bases, with 16 bases separating them. Germline V CDR1 and CDR2: SNHLY, FYNNEI. The CDR3 is made up of 15 amino acids. CDR3 coding DNA: TGTGCCAGCAGTCTAACGAGCGTCCCTGACACTGAAGCTTTCTTT. Its protein is CASSLTSVPDTEAFF.

This clone was recorded once. The chain has TRBV7-9 and TRBJ2-1; D perhaps matches TRBD1 (5 bases). This CDR3 is built from 14 residues. In germline, CDR1 is SEHNR, CDR2 FQNEAQ (reference sequence). Trimming took 5 bases from V and 8 from J, leaving 16 bases between them. CDR3 coding DNA: TGTGCCAGCAGCCCTTGGGAAAGGGGCCATGAGCAGTTCTTC. Translating it yields CASSPWERGHEQFF.

This chain joins TRBV27 and TRBJ1-4; TRBD1 aligns across 8 bases. In germline, CDR1 is MNHEY, CDR2 SMNVEV (reference sequence). This CDR3 has 14 residues. Trimming cost V 5 bases and J 7 bases; bases outside gene matches: 6. CDR3 DNA sequence: TGTGCCAGCAGTCTCAGGGGGCGCGGTGAAAAACTGTTTTTT. Translation gives CASSLRGRGEKLFF.